This TCR beta chain was identified during a study of blood T cells in healthy people across ages. Together with a sample-barcoded 5' primer, a J-beta primer mix was included in a second PCR lasting roughly 6 to 12 cycles. Every single cDNA molecule received a tag from a template-switch adaptor with 12 random nucleotides. One entry per CDR3 protein, called by TCRdb with MiXCR from the 5' RACE reads. This sample has 540,000 or so distinct CDR3 sequences; around 48% occur once, and the top ten carry approximately 23%. CDR3 length: 15 residues. From germline, CDR1 is MGHDK and CDR2 SYGVNS. V lost 6 bases, J lost 6 bases, and 9 bases stayed unmatched.

The chain combines TRBV25-1 with TRBJ2-1; TRBD1 matches 9 bases. The specimen was blood. This clonotype originated in a man aged 80 or over in good health. The CDR3 spells CASSQTGGPFNEQFF. The CDR3 DNA reads TGTGCCAGCAGCCAAACAGGGGGCCCCTTCAATGAGCAGTTCTTC.